This TCR beta chain derives from a study of blood T cell repertoires in COVID-19 (dated by TCRdb to 2018 to 2021). Study-level background: Samples covering the acute and convalescent phases of COVID-19 were provided by collaborators in the United States, Italy and Spain. The material from the prospective study consisted of cDNA or gDNA derived from T cells, B-cell-depleted T cells, or PBMCs. The sample metadata nearly always contained a de-identified subject ID, COVID-19 status, age in years and sex. The samples were drawn from two sources: the first 160 participants of the ongoing ImmuneRACE study, and 1,000 to 1,500 subjects contributed by 6 global collaborators. The dataset comprised deeply sampled blood TCRbeta repertoires from subjects exposed to, actively infected with, or recovered from COVID-19. Where HLA class I and class II types were available, the types were taken from metadata supplied by the sample provider, not from assay-based typing. The repertoires were released in a freely available public database intended as a resource for research on the immune response to SARS-CoV-2. Results the study describes overall, beyond this receptor: The quantity of clinical and demographic metadata differed by source and by participant and was supplied without curation.

In the germline V gene (reference sequence), CDR1 corresponds to SSHAT and CDR2 to FNYEAQ. The CDR3 runs 15 amino acids, cysteine and phenylalanine included. Only CDR3 DNA is held: 45 bases, read in frame from base 1. V ends up 2 bases short and J 7 bases short, with an unmatched junction base count of 5. TCRbeta CDR3 regions were amplified from genomic DNA using the immunoSEQ Assay, a bias-controlled multiplex PCR. Turning to the authors' computational methods: The number of nucleated cells in each sample was estimated from the amplification of reference gene primers within the assay. To quantify the absolute abundance of each unique TCRbeta CDR3 rearrangement, sequence reads were collapsed and filtered. For each sample, productive Simpson clonality was calculated as the square root of Simpson's diversity index across productive rearrangements. What TCRdb holds here is the immuneACCESS table cut down to in-frame rearrangements. Part of the clones is not present; checked against another copy, under half of the missing clones reflect an unresolved V gene, and the others are unexplained. D and trimming come from the DNA, and the V and J calls and clone size come from that table. The sample yields around 83,000 clones; around 85% were counted once. The biggest ten clones account for roughly 15% of the sample.

About this clone: Its antigen remains unidentified. There are no base qualities to consult, and no much larger clone falls within one base.

Each collaborating institution followed its own protocols to collect whole blood in K2EDTA tubes. For TCRbeta analysis, collaborator samples were shipped as frozen whole blood, as isolated PBMCs, or as DNA extracted from either sample type. The source is a woman between 65 and 79 years old with acute or convalescent COVID-19. The specimen was peripheral blood. The rearrangement joined TRBV7-7 to TRBJ2-1, with 10 central nucleotides matching TRBD2. The DNA is as follows: TGTGCCAGCAGCTTACAGCCTAGCGGGAGTAATGAGCAGTTCTTC. Its translation reads: CASSLQPSGSNEQFF.